These 15 T cell receptor beta chains came from one sample sequenced in a study of monozygotic twins with inflammatory bowel disease. TCRdb reanalyzed the 5' RACE reads, giving one entry per CDR3 protein sequence and no DNA. The listing contains fewer than 400,000 distinct CDR3 sequences. Sequencing was done on a sample of blood. The receptors here all came from a human donor with ulcerative colitis or Crohn's disease, or a healthy co-twin of an affected twin (not recorded which).

The chain employs TRBV27 and TRBJ2-2; TCRdb calls TRBD1, which cannot be checked without DNA. This CDR3 is built from 14 residues. Germline assignment: CDR1 MNHEY and CDR2 SMNVEV (reference sequence). CDR3 protein: CASTSTGGIGELFF.

This chain uses TRBV11-2 with TRBJ2-5. CDR1 is SGHAT and CDR2 is FQNNGV in the germline V gene. The CDR3 totals 12 residues. CDR3 residues: CASSLDRETQYF.

V is TRBV28 and J is TRBJ2-5; TCRdb selects TRBD2, and the lack of DNA leaves this call unchecked. Germline V gene sequence: CDR1 MDHEN, CDR2 SYDVKM. The CDR3 spans 14 residues. The CDR3 sequence: CASKDEREFETQYF.

This chain links TRBV5-1 with TRBJ2-7. Germline-derived CDR1 and CDR2 are SGHRS and YFSETQ. The CDR3 is 14 amino acids. CDR3 sequence reads: CASRLQTGPYEQYF.

The chain recombines TRBV29-1 with TRBJ1-2; TCRdb designates TRBD1, a call that cannot be tested without DNA. CDR1 is SQVTM, CDR2 ANQGSEA, per germline. The CDR3 spans 13 residues. The CDR3 is CSVLTGQHYGYTF.

The chain combines TRBV6-5 with TRBJ1-1. Germline loops: CDR1 MNHEY, CDR2 SVGAGI. This CDR3 contains 11 residues. CDR3 residues: CASRTVAAAFF.

The chain couples TRBV11-3 to TRBJ2-2; the D gene TCRdb calls, TRBD2, cannot be checked with no DNA. The CDR3 is 16 amino acids. Germline V gene sequence: CDR1 SGHNT, CDR2 YENEEA. The CDR3 reads CASSAYGTSGTGELFF.

The gene calls are TRBV4-3 and TRBJ1-2; as DNA is missing, the TRBD1 call by TCRdb cannot be tested. Germline V CDR1 and CDR2: LGHNA, YSLEER. CDR3 length equals 17 residues. CDR3 residues: CASSQTGTGGFLGGYTF.

J is TRBJ2-7 and V is TRBV30. From germline, CDR1 is GTSNPN and CDR2 SVGIG (reference sequence). The length of the CDR3 is 12 residues. CDR3 sequence: CAWKGNSYEQYF.

This chain joins TRBV29-1 and TRBJ2-7. Germline-derived CDR1 and CDR2 are SQVTM and ANQGSEA. The CDR3 loop spans 12 amino acids. The CDR3 spells CSVEIQRYEQYF.

The gene calls are TRBV7-9 and TRBJ1-2. The germline V gene has CDR1 SEHNR and CDR2 FQNEAQ (reference sequence). The CDR3 runs to 11 residues. CDR3 sequence: CASSLRDGYTF.

This chain uses TRBV5-1 with TRBJ2-3; the D call from TCRdb, TRBD2, cannot be confirmed without DNA. This CDR3 has 17 amino acids. Germline V gene data show CDR1 as SGHRS and CDR2 as YFSETQ. The CDR3 region is CASSLGLPAGGTDTQYF.

The V and J genes are TRBV7-2 and TRBJ1-1; TCRdb designates TRBD1, a call that cannot be tested without DNA. CDR3 length equals 14 residues. Germline values: CDR1 SGHTA, CDR2 FQGNSA. The CDR3 here is CASSLGGRGTEAFF.

The chain uses TRBV20-1 and TRBJ1-4; lacking DNA, the TRBD1 call made by TCRdb goes unchecked. There are 15 residues in the CDR3. Germline-derived CDR1 and CDR2 are DFQATT and SNEGSKA (reference sequence). The CDR3: CSALPHAGGREKLFF.

The chain links TRBV3-1 to TRBJ2-5; TCRdb outputs TRBD1, but without DNA this stays unchecked. CDR1 is LGHDT, CDR2 YNNKEL, per germline (reference sequence). This CDR3 contains 16 residues. This CDR3 is CASSLRDKTFQETQYF.